This T cell receptor (beta chain) came from a study of blood T cell repertoires in COVID-19. Study at large: Samples representing acute and convalescent COVID-19 were sourced from the United States, Italy and Spain. Sample material is recorded as cDNA or gDNA derived from T cells, B-cell-depleted T cells, or PBMCs.

Study processing details: Reference gene primer amplification in the assay estimated nucleated cell counts. Sequencing used immunoSEQ multiplex PCR; TCRdb keeps in-frame clones, though not all of them. The V and J calls and clone size are taken from that table; D and trimming were inferred from the DNA. The sample lists around 100,000 clones, approximately 91% seen once, with around 4% in the top ten. This receptor was obtained from a man younger than 30 with acute or convalescent COVID-19. The sample was peripheral blood.

The CDR3 protein is CASSQDTLRVGRNYGYTF. DNA for the CDR3: TGCGCCAGCAGCCAAGATACCCTTCGGGTAGGCCGTAACTATGGCTACACCTTC. The gene calls are TRBV4-1 and TRBJ1-2; D unclear. This CDR3 has 18 residues. V lost 0 bases and J lost 1, with 18 bases in between. CDR1 is MGHRA and CDR2 is YSYEKL in the germline V gene.